This entry lists 22 T cell receptor beta chains sequenced from one sample in a study of blood T cell repertoires in COVID-19. Generated by immunoSEQ multiplex PCR, the TCRdb table keeps only in-frame clones and is missing some. The table shows around 130,000 clones, with 80% to 90% occurring only once. Sequencing used PBMCs or T cells enriched from blood (not recorded which). The receptor source for this set is a woman aged 45 to 65 with acute COVID-19.

The CDR3 loop reads CASLAGGSTDTQYF. The CDR3 bases are TGTGCCAGCCTAGCGGGAGGTAGCACAGATACGCAGTATTTT. The rearrangement links TRBV7-9 to TRBJ2-3; 11 nucleotides match TRBD2. The CDR3 totals 14 residues. With V trimmed by 8 bases and J by 0 bases, 1 base remained unmatched. Germline V lookup: CDR1 SEHNR, CDR2 FQNEAQ (reference sequence).

This clone appeared a few times. The chain has TRBV10-3 and TRBJ2-4; 7 bases fit TRBD2. The CDR3 is made up of 14 amino acids. V lost 3 bases to trimming and J lost 7 bases; unmatched junction nucleotides: 6. Germline lookup yields CDR1 ENHRY and CDR2 SYGVKD. The CDR3 DNA sequence: TGTGCCATCAGTGACCCCCCCGGGGGGAACATTCAGTACTTC. This codes for CAISDPPGGNIQYF.

The CDR3 protein is CASSRTSGSYEQYF. The CDR3 nucleotides are TGCGCCAGCAGTCGGACTAGCGGCTCCTACGAGCAGTACTTC. The chain recombines TRBV4-1 with TRBJ2-7, with TRBD2 identical over 10 bases. Trimming took 6 bases from V and 0 from J; bases not matched to a gene: 2. The length of the CDR3 is 14 residues. Germline CDR1 and CDR2: MGHRA and YSYEKL.

The chain has TRBV7-6 and TRBJ1-5, with 8 bases fitting TRBD1. The CDR3 is made up of 13 amino acids. The germline V gene encodes CDR1 SGHVS and CDR2 FNYEAQ. The V gene end was trimmed by 5 bases and the J gene end by 5 bases; junction bases not matched to a gene: 2. DNA for the CDR3: TGTGCCAGCAGCCCACAGGGGGATCAGCCCCAGCATTTT. This sequence encodes CASSPQGDQPQHF.

This CDR3 reads CASSLGSGSDTEAFF. DNA of the CDR3: TGTGCCAGCAGCTTAGGGTCCGGGTCGGACACTGAAGCTTTCTTT. The J gene is TRBJ1-1, the V gene TRBV7-9; no definite D call. The CDR3 consists of 15 residues. Trimming removed 1 base at V and 3 bases at J, with 12 bases between. Germline loops: CDR1 SEHNR, CDR2 FQNEAQ (reference sequence).

The V call is TRBV6-2 or TRBV6-3, the J call TRBJ2-1, with 7 bases aligning to TRBD2. J gave up 9 bases and V 2 bases, and 10 bases lay outside the gene matches. The CDR3 sequence is 15 residues long. The germline V gene has CDR1 MNHEY and CDR2 SVGEGT. This CDR3 is CASSYGRDYRGEQFF. The CDR3 nucleotides read TGTGCCAGCAGTTACGGACGGGACTATCGCGGTGAGCAGTTCTTC.

The V gene is TRBV12-5, the J gene TRBJ2-2, with a tentative D call TRBD2 (7 bases). Germline assignment: CDR1 LGHNT and CDR2 FRNRAP. This CDR3 spans 16 amino acids. V lost 6 bases to trimming and J lost 7 bases, with 21 bases between them. In DNA, the CDR3 is TGTGCTAGTGGACCTCCTGAGGGGGGGCTGGACGGGGAGCTGTTTTTT. Translation gives CASGPPEGGLDGELFF. The variable domain in full, completed from reference TRBV12-5 and TRBJ2-2, reads DARVTQTPRHKVTEMGQEVTMRCQPILGHNTVFWYRQTMMQGLELLAYFRNRAPLDDSGMPKDRFSAEMPDATLATLKIQPSEPRDSAVYFCASGPPEGGLDGELFFGEGSRLTVL.

The chain links TRBV6-5 to TRBJ2-7; 7 bases are a match to TRBD1. CDR3 length: 15 amino acids. The junction had 10 bases not matched to a gene; V was cut back by 6 bases and J by 2 bases. Per germline, CDR1 MNHEY and CDR2 SVGAGI. The DNA of the CDR3 is TGTGCCAGCAGCTTCACCGGGACAGACGCCTACGAGCAGTACTTC. Translating gives CASSFTGTDAYEQYF.

The rearrangement joins TRBV5-4 to TRBJ2-2; D might be TRBD2 (7 bases). The CDR3 totals 15 residues. The ends were cut back, 0 bases at V and 8 bases at J, with 14 bases in the middle. CDR1 and CDR2 from the germline V gene are SGHNT and YYREEE (reference sequence). DNA for the CDR3: TGTGCCAGCAGCTTGGGCGGCGGGGGCGCGGGGGAGCTGTTTTTT. Translating it yields CASSLGGGGAGELFF.

Only one count was recorded for this clone. The chain joins TRBV19 to TRBJ2-7, with D possibly matching TRBD2 (6 bases). CDR1 and CDR2 from the germline V gene are LNHDA and SQIVND (reference sequence). Trimming shortened V by 5 bases and J by 0 bases, and 17 bases separated the two germline ends. The CDR3 contains 16 residues. CDR3 region: CASSRGGTSSSYEQYF. CDR3 nucleotides: TGTGCCAGTAGTCGGGGCGGGACTTCGAGCTCCTACGAGCAGTACTTC.

The chain recombines TRBV10-3 with TRBJ2-7; D is unclear. The V end lost 0 bases, the J end lost 3 bases, and 6 bases lay between the germline ends. The CDR3 contains 13 residues. From germline, CDR1 is ENHRY and CDR2 SYGVKD. DNA for the CDR3: TGTGCCATCAGTGAGTCGGCAGACTACGAGCAGTACTTC. Its protein product is CAISESADYEQYF.

The J gene is TRBJ2-3, the V gene TRBV27; the match to TRBD1 covers 10 bases. The germline CDR1 and CDR2 sequences are MNHEY and SMNVEV (reference sequence). This CDR3 has 15 amino acids. After removal of 2 bases from V and 4 bases from J, the junction contained 3 bases not matched to a gene. CDR3 coding DNA: TGTGCCAGCAGTTTAATTGGACAGGGGGCAGATACGCAGTATTTT. Amino acids: CASSLIGQGADTQYF.

This chain joins TRBV30 and TRBJ2-1; 10 bases match TRBD1. The germline gives CDR1 GTSNPN, CDR2 SVGIG (reference sequence). J was trimmed by 8 bases and V by 1 base; bases with no gene match: 5. The CDR3 spans 14 residues. The CDR3, as DNA: TGTGCCTGGAGTGGGGGACAGGGGCGGTATGAGCAGTTCTTC. It translates to CAWSGGQGRYEQFF.

The rearrangement joins TRBV14 to TRBJ2-5; D unclear. V was shortened by 0 bases and J by 5 bases, with 7 bases between the two germline ends. The CDR3 is made up of 13 amino acids. The germline V gene has CDR1 SGHDN and CDR2 FVKESK. The CDR3 region has the DNA TGTGCCAGCAGCCAAGATTTCGTGGAGACCCAGTACTTC. Translation gives CASSQDFVETQYF.

V usage is TRBV6-1 and J usage is TRBJ1-2; TRBD1 matches 8 bases. Per germline, CDR1 MNHNS and CDR2 SASEGT. The junction had 8 bases not matched to a gene; V was cut back by 2 bases and J by 6 bases. The CDR3 covers 15 residues. The DNA of the CDR3 is TGTGCCAGCAGTGAAAAGACAGGGGAGATGGATGGCTACACCTTC. Amino acid sequence: CASSEKTGEMDGYTF.

The chain couples TRBV4-1 to TRBJ1-2; D is perhaps TRBD1 (6 bases). This CDR3 region has 16 residues. The germline V gene encodes CDR1 MGHRA and CDR2 YSYEKL. The V gene lost 0 bases and the J gene lost 1 base, with 12 bases spanning the gap. The CDR3 DNA follows: TGCGCCAGCAGCCAAGACCCTGGGACATTTAACTATGGCTACACCTTC. It is translated as CASSQDPGTFNYGYTF.

V gene TRBV7-9 combines with J gene TRBJ2-7, with TRBD1 matching over 7 bases. Per germline, CDR1 SEHNR and CDR2 FQNEAQ (reference sequence). CDR3 length equals 15 residues. The V and J ends lost 5 bases and 5 bases, in that order; junction bases with no gene match: 12. The CDR3 protein is CASSPQVGGLHEQYF. The CDR3 DNA sequence: TGTGCCAGCAGCCCCCAGGTAGGGGGCCTACACGAGCAGTACTTC.

The rearrangement joins TRBV4-1 to TRBJ2-2, with 8 bases lining up with TRBD1. Germline values: CDR1 MGHRA, CDR2 YSYEKL. Germline trimming cut 6 bases from V and 8 bases from J; bases unmatched to any gene: 8. The CDR3 loop spans 14 amino acids. In DNA, the CDR3 is TGCGCCAGCAGTCAGGTGACAGGGGCTGGGGAGCTGTTTTTT. As protein: CASSQVTGAGELFF.

A few counts support this clone. The chain uses TRBV5-1 and TRBJ1-6, with D unclear. The V and J ends lost 4 bases and 7 bases respectively, with 18 bases between them. The germline gives CDR1 SGHRS, CDR2 YFSETQ. The CDR3 loop spans 16 amino acids. Written as DNA, the CDR3 is TGCGCCAGCAGCCCACCCGGGAGACTAGGAAATTCACCCCTCCACTTT. This translates into CASSPPGRLGNSPLHF.

This clone has only one observation. V and J are TRBV5-6 and TRBJ1-2, with a weak D call TRBD1 (5 bases). Trimming stripped 4 bases from V and 3 bases from J, with 22 bases between. The length of the CDR3 is 17 residues. Germline CDR1 SGHDT, CDR2 YYEEEE. This CDR3 is CASSPVRPGLGDYGYTF. In DNA form, the CDR3 reads TGTGCCAGCAGCCCCGTGCGCCCAGGGCTTGGGGACTATGGCTACACCTTC. The full variable domain, with the rest looked up from reference TRBV5-6 and TRBJ1-2, is DAGVTQSPTHLIKTRGQQVTLRCSPKSGHDTVSWYQQALGQGPQFIFQYYEEEERQRGNFPDRFSGHQFPNYSSELNVNALLLGDSALYLCASSPVRPGLGDYGYTFGSGTRLTVV.

The chain is built from TRBV6-5 and TRBJ1-2; the D is unclear. The CDR3 runs 13 residues. Trimming left V 3 bases short and J 0 bases short, with 5 bases between. From germline, CDR1 is MNHEY and CDR2 SVGAGI. The CDR3 loop is CASSYNPNYGYTF. The CDR3 DNA sequence: TGTGCCAGCAGTTATAATCCTAACTATGGCTACACCTTC.

V is TRBV9 and J is TRBJ1-1, with 7 bases identical to TRBD1. Germline lookup yields CDR1 SGDLS and CDR2 YYNGEE. Trimming cost V 4 bases and J 1 base; bases outside gene matches: 7. CDR3 length: 15 amino acids. Here the CDR3 DNA reads TGTGCCAGCAGCTCCATTACAGGGGCGAACACTGAAGCTTTCTTT. Its protein product is CASSSITGANTEAFF. The full variable domain, with the rest looked up from reference TRBV9 and TRBJ1-1, is DSGVTQTPKHLITATGQRVTLRCSPRSGDLSVYWYQQSLDQGLQFLIQYYNGEERAKGNILERFSAQQFPDLHSELNLSSLELGDSALYFCASSSITGANTEAFFGQGTRLTVV.